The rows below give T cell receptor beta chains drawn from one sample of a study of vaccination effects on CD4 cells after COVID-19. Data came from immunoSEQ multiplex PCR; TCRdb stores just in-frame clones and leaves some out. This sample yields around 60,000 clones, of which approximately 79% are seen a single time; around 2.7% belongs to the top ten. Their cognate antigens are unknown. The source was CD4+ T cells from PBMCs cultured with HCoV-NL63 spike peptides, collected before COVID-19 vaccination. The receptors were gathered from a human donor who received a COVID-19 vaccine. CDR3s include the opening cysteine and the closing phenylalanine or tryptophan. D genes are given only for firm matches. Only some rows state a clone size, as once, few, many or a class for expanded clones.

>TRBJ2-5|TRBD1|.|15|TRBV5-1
CASSVGGQSQETQYF
TGCGCCAGCAGCGTAGGGGGACAGAGTCAAGAGACCCAGTACTTC
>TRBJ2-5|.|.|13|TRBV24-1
CATSKTNQETQYF
TGTGCCACCAGTAAGACAAACCAAGAGACCCAGTACTTC
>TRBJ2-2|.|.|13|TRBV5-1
CASSHLVSGELFF
TGCGCCAGCAGCCATCTAGTTTCCGGGGAGCTGTTTTTT
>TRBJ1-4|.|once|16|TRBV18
CASSPPRGAVAEKLFF
TGTGCCAGCTCACCCCCCCGAGGGGCAGTCGCTGAAAAACTGTTTTTT
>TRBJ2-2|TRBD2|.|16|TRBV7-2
CASSGRGGAGTGELFF
TGTGCCAGCAGCGGTCGGGGGGGGGCAGGCACCGGGGAGCTGTTTTTT
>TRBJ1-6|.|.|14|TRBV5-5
CASSFVSPGSPLHF
TGTGCCAGCAGCTTTGTATCGCCAGGGTCACCCCTCCACTTT
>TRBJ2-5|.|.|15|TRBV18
CASSPRQAGKETQYF
TGTGCCAGCTCACCACGACAGGCAGGGAAAGAGACCCAGTACTTC
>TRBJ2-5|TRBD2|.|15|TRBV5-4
CASSLGRGEAETQYF
TGTGCCAGCAGCCTGGGGCGGGGGGAAGCGGAGACCCAGTACTTC
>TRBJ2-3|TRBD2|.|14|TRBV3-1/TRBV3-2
CASSQGLAGTTKFF
TGTGCCAGCAGCCAAGGGTTAGCTGGGACTACCAAGTTTTTT
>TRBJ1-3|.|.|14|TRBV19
CASSAGSSGNTIYF
TGTGCCAGTAGTGCAGGGAGCTCTGGAAACACCATATATTTT
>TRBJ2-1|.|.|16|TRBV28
CASSRIGAGGNNEQFF
TGTGCCAGCAGCAGAATTGGTGCAGGGGGGAATAATGAGCAGTTCTTC
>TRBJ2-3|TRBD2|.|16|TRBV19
CASSKLAGGSTDTQYF
TGTGCCAGTAGTAAACTAGCGGGGGGGAGCACAGATACGCAGTATTTT
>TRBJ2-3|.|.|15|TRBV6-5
CASSSQGTYTDTQYF
TGTGCCAGCAGTTCCCAGGGGACATACACAGATACGCAGTATTTT
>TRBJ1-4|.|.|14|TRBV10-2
CASISTALYEKLFF
TGCGCCAGCATTTCGACAGCACTCTATGAAAAACTGTTTTTT
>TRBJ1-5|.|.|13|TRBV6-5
CASRDTGHQPQHF
TGTGCCAGCCGGGACACTGGCCATCAGCCCCAGCATTTT
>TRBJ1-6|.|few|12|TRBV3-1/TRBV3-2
CASSQMASPLHF
TGTGCCAGCAGCCAGATGGCCTCACCCCTCCACTTT
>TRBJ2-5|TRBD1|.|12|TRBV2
CASSVQGETQYF
TGTGCCAGCAGTGTACAGGGGGAGACCCAGTACTTC
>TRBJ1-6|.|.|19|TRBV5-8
CASSVTEPGLRSYNSPLHF
TGTGCCAGCAGCGTTACCGAGCCCGGGTTGAGATCCTATAATTCACCCCTCCACTTT
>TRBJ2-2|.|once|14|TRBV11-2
CASSQDLGVGELFF
TGTGCCAGCAGCCAAGACCTAGGGGTCGGGGAGCTGTTTTTT
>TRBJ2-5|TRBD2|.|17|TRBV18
CASSPPGLAGGQETQYF
TGTGCCAGCTCACCACCGGGACTAGCGGGCGGCCAAGAGACCCAGTACTTC
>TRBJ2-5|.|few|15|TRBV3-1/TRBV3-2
CASSQDAGAGETQYF
TGTGCCAGCAGCCAAGACGCGGGGGCCGGGGAGACCCAGTACTTC
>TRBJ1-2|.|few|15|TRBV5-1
CASSLEAGANYGYTF
TGCGCCAGCAGCTTGGAGGCGGGAGCTAACTATGGCTACACCTTC
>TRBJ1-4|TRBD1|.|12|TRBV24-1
CATGTESGKLFF
TGTGCCACCGGGACAGAATCAGGAAAACTGTTTTTT
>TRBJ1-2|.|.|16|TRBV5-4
CASSRRGAGYDYGYTF
TGTGCCAGCAGCCGCCGAGGGGCGGGATACGACTATGGCTACACCTTC
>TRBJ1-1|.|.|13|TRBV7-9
CASNKRGNTEAFF
TGTGCCAGCAACAAAAGGGGGAACACTGAAGCTTTCTTT
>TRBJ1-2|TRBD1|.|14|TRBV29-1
CSVEGVDRVAGYTF
TGCAGCGTTGAAGGCGTGGACAGGGTAGCTGGCTACACCTTC
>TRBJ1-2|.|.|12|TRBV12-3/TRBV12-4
CASSFEGYGYTF
TGTGCCAGCAGTTTTGAGGGATATGGCTACACCTTC
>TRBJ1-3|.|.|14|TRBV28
CASNRPGSGNTIYF
TGTGCCAGCAACAGGCCGGGCTCTGGAAACACCATATATTTT
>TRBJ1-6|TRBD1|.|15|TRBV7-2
CASSLDRGNNSPLHF
TGTGCCAGCAGCTTAGACAGGGGGAATAATTCACCCCTCCACTTT
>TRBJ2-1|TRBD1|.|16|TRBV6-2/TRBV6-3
CASSYNPRGRRDEQFF
TGTGCCAGCAGTTACAACCCCAGGGGGCGCAGGGATGAGCAGTTCTTC
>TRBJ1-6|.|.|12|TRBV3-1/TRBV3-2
CASSHRNSPLHF
TGTGCCAGCAGCCACAGGAATTCACCCCTCCACTTT
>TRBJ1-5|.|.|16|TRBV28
CASSLGHRENYQPQHF
TGTGCCAGCAGTTTGGGTCATCGGGAGAATTATCAGCCCCAGCATTTT
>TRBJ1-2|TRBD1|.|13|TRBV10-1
CASSLTGGYGYTF
TGCGCCAGCAGTTTGACAGGGGGCTATGGCTACACCTTC
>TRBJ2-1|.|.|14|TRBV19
CATHPRGSYNEQFF
TGTGCCACCCACCCAAGGGGCTCCTACAATGAGCAGTTCTTC
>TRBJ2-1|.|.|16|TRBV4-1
CASSHRAGSSYNEQFF
TGCGCCAGCAGCCATCGCGCGGGCAGCTCCTACAATGAGCAGTTCTTC
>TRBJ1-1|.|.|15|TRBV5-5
CASSSLGASNTEAFF
TGTGCCAGCAGCTCACTAGGGGCCTCGAACACTGAAGCTTTCTTT
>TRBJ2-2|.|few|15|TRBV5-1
CASSLEAALTGELFF
TGCGCCAGCAGCTTGGAAGCGGCACTCACCGGGGAGCTGTTTTTT
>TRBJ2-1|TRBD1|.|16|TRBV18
CASSPRGTGGYNEQFF
TGTGCCAGCTCACCACGGGGGACAGGGGGGTACAATGAGCAGTTCTTC
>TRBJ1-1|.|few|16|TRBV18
CASSPQALEVNTEAFF
TGTGCCAGCTCACCGCAGGCGTTGGAGGTTAACACTGAAGCTTTCTTT
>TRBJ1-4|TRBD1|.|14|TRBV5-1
CASSLEGGQEKLFF
TGCGCCAGCAGCTTGGAAGGGGGCCAGGAAAAACTGTTTTTT
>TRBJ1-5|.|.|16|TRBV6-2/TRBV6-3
CASTPRGTYSNQPQHF
TGTGCCAGCACCCCGCGCGGGACGTATAGCAATCAGCCCCAGCATTTT